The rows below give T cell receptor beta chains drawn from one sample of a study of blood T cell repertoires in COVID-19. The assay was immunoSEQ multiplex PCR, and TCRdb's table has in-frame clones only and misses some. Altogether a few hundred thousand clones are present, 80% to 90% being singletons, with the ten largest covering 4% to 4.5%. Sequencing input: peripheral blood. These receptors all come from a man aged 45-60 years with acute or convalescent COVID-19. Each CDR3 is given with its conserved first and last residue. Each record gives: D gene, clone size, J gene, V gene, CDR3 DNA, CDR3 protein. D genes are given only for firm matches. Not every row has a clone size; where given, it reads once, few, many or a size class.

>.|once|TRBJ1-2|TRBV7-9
TGTGCCAGCAGCTTAGCACAGGGTGACGGCTACACCTTC
CASSLAQGDGYTF
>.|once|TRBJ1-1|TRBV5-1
TGCGCCAGCAGCGCCCCAGGGAACACTGAAGCTTTCTTT
CASSAPGNTEAFF
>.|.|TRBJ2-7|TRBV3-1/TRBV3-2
TGTGCCAGCAGCCTCCTCTCCTCCCCTGGGAGGGGGTTTCGGGACGAGCAGTACTTC
CASSLLSSPGRGFRDEQYF
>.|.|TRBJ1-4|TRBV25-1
TGTGCCAGCAGTGAATATTCGGGGGAAGGACATAAAGAAAAACTGTTTTTT
CASSEYSGEGHKEKLFF
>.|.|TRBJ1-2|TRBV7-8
TGTGCCAGCAGCGCGGGGGGAGCCTATGGCTACACCTTC
CASSAGGAYGYTF
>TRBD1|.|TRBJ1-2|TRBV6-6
TGTGCCAGCAGCCAAGACAGGGTGGGAGGCTACACCTTC
CASSQDRVGGYTF
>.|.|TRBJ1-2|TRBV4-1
TGCGCCAGCAGCCAAGGAAGCGACTATGGCTACACCTTC
CASSQGSDYGYTF
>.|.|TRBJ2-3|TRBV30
TGTGCCTGGAGTAGGAGCAGGGGTGCGCAGTATTTT
CAWSRSRGAQYF
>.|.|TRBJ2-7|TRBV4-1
TGCGCCAGCAGCCAAGGGCAGGGGACCTACGAGCAGTACTTC
CASSQGQGTYEQYF
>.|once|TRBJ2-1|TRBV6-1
TGTGCCAGCAGTGAAAACGGACAGCTCTACAATGAGCAGTTCTTC
CASSENGQLYNEQFF
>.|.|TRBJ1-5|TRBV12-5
TGTGCTAGTGGTTTCGCGCCGAATCAGCCCCAGCATTTT
CASGFAPNQPQHF
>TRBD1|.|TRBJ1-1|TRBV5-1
TGCGCCAGCAGCCGGGGACAGGGTTACACTGAAGCTTTCTTT
CASSRGQGYTEAFF
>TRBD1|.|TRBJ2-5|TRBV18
TGTGCCAGCTCAACTTACAGGGGGCCAAAGACCCAGTACTTC
CASSTYRGPKTQYF
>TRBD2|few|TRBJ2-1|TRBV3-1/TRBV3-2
TGTGCCAGCAGCCAAGAGGGGATGACTAGCGGGGGCTACAATGAGCAGTTCTTC
CASSQEGMTSGGYNEQFF
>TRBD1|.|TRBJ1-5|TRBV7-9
TGTGCCAGCAGTCATTGGGGACAGGGACGATTTCAGCCCCAGCATTTT
CASSHWGQGRFQPQHF
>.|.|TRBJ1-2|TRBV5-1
TGCGCCAGCAGCTTTGCGGGGGAAGGCTACACCTTC
CASSFAGEGYTF
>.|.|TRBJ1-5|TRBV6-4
TGTGCCAGCAGGTCCAACGGGGGAATTAGGCAGCCCCAGCATTTT
CASRSNGGIRQPQHF
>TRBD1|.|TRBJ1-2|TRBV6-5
TGTGCCAGCAGTTACTCCGTGTCGGGACAGAGCTATGGCTACACCTTC
CASSYSVSGQSYGYTF
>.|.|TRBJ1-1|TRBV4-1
TGCGCCAGCAGCCCTCAGGCGAACAGGGCCGAAACTGAAGCTTTCTTT
CASSPQANRAETEAFF
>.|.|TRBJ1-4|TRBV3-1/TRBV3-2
TGTGCCAGCAGCCAAGTCGGTCTCCGGGAAAAACTGTTTTTT
CASSQVGLREKLFF
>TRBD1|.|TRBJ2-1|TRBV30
TGTGCCCGTCACGCCGGGACAGGGGGCCTTGAGCAGTTCTTC
CARHAGTGGLEQFF
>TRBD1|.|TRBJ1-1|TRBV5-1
TGCGCCAGCAGAGGAACGGGACAGGTCGAAGCTTTCTTT
CASRGTGQVEAFF
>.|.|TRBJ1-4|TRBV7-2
TGTGCCAGCAGCTTAAGGGGTCAGTCTGAAAAACTGTTTTTT
CASSLRGQSEKLFF
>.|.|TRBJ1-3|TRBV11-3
TGTGCCAGCAGCCGGGGGGGAGATGGCGGAAACACCATATATTTT
CASSRGGDGGNTIYF
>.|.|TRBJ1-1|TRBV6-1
TGTGTAAGCGGTGAAGATTCTAACACTGAAGCTTTCTTT
CVSGEDSNTEAFF
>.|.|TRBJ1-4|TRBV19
TGTGCCAGTAGCAAGACTGTTACAACTAATGAAAAACTGTTTTTT
CASSKTVTTNEKLFF
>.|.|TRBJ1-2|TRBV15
TGTGCCACCAGCAGCCAAACAGGGCTGAACTATGGCTACACCTTC
CATSSQTGLNYGYTF
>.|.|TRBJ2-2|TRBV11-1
TGTGCCAGCAGCTTAGTGGGGGGAACCGGGGAGCTGTTTTTT
CASSLVGGTGELFF
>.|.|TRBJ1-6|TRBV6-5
TGTGCCAGGAGCTCCTATAATTCACCCCTCCACTTT
CARSSYNSPLHF
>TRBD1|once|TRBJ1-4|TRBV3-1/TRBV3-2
TGTGCCAGCAGCCCCGGACAGGGCTGGGCTAATGAAAAACTGTTTTTT
CASSPGQGWANEKLFF
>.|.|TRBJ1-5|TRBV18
TGTGCCAGCTCACCACGCGACAATCAGCCCCAGCATTTT
CASSPRDNQPQHF
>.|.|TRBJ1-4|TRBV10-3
TGTGCCATCAGTGAGTGGCAGGGTTCCGAAAAACTGTTTTTT
CAISEWQGSEKLFF
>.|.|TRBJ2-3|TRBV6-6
TGTGCCAGCAGTCAAGGACTCTCAAAGAGCACAGATACGCAGTATTTT
CASSQGLSKSTDTQYF
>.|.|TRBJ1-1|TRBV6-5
TGTGCCAGCCTTCCCTACGACACTGAAGCTTTCTTT
CASLPYDTEAFF
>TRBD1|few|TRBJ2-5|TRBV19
TGTGCCAGTAGTCGGGACAGACAAGAGACCCAGTACTTC
CASSRDRQETQYF
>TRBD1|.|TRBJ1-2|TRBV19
TGTGCCAGTAGTACAGGGGGTTCGAACTATGGCTACACCTTC
CASSTGGSNYGYTF
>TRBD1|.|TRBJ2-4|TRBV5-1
TGCGCCAGCAGCCCCTGGGGGGACAGGGGACTAGCCAAAAACATTCAGTACTTC
CASSPWGDRGLAKNIQYF